Many counts were recorded for the clone carrying this T cell receptor (beta chain). Each 10 ml fresh peripheral blood draw supplied the PBMCs. This CDR3 is built from 16 residues. V lost 6 bases, J lost 0 bases, and 17 bases lay in between. Germline values: CDR1 LNHDA, CDR2 SQIVND (reference sequence). These data originate in a study of T cells in Graves' hyperthyroidism and ophthalmopathy. Whole-study context: Sampling of peripheral blood happened at initial diagnosis, prior to any treatment.

Amplified TCR beta CDR3 regions came from RNA transcripts. HTBI primers were the set used in a first-round RT-PCR of the TCR CDR3. TCRdb used MiXCR to reprocess the multiplex PCR reads, holding one entry per CDR3 protein. Altogether 700,000 to 950,000 distinct CDR3 sequences are present, roughly a third being singletons, with the ten largest covering 31%. The chain joins TRBV19 to TRBJ1-1, with a tentative D call TRBD1 (6 bases). Specimen: blood. This TCR was sampled from a woman aged 40 to 55 with Graves' hyperthyroidism. CDR3 amino acids: CASSETAGHLNTEAFF. The CDR3 DNA reads as TGTGCCAGTAGCGAAACCGCGGGACACCTGAACACTGAAGCTTTCTTT.